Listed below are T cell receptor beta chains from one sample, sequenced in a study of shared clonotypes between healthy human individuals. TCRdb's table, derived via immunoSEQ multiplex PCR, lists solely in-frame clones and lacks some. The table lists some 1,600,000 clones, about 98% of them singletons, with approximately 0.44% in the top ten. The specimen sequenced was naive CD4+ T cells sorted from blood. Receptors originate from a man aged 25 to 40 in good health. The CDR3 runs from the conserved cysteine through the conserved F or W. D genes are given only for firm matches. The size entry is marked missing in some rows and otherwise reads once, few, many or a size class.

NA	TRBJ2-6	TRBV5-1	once	TGCGCCAGCAGCCCGACCGGACAGACGAACACTGGGGCCAACGTCCTGACTTTC	CASSPTGQTNTGANVLTF
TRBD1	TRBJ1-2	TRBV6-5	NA	TGTGCCAGCAACCCCAATTCCGGGACAGTCTATGGCTACACCTTC	CASNPNSGTVYGYTF
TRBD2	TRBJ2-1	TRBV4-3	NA	TGCGCCAGCAGCCAAGATCCGGGACTAGCGGTGAATGAGCAGTTCTTC	CASSQDPGLAVNEQFF
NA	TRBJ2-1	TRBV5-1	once	TGCGCCACCGCGGGTAGCGGTACCTCCTACAATGAGCAGTTCTTC	CATAGSGTSYNEQFF
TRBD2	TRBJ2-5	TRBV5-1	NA	TGCGCCAGCAGCTTGGGAGGACTAGCGGGGGAGACCCAGTACTTC	CASSLGGLAGETQYF
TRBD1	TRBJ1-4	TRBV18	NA	TGTGCCAGCTCACCAGACAGGGTTGAAAAACTGTTTTTT	CASSPDRVEKLFF
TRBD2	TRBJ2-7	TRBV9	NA	TGTGCCAGCAGCGCAGGACTAGCGGGAGCCGAGCAGTACTTC	CASSAGLAGAEQYF
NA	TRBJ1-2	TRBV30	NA	TGTGCCTGGAGTGTTGCAGCCAACTATGGCTACACCTTC	CAWSVAANYGYTF
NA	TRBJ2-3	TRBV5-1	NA	TGCGCCAGCAGGCTCGGGAGCGGGCGAGACACAGATACGCAGTATTTT	CASRLGSGRDTDTQYF
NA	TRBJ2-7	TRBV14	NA	TGTGCCAGCAGCCAAGAGGCCAGGTTATTCCCCTACGAGCAGTACTTC	CASSQEARLFPYEQYF
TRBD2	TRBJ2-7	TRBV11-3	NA	TGTGCCAGCAGCTTAGATCAAGCTAGCGGGAGGGAGCAGTACTTC	CASSLDQASGREQYF
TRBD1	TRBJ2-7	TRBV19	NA	TGTGCCAGTAGTACCCGGACAGGGATCAAAGCCGAGCAGTACTTC	CASSTRTGIKAEQYF
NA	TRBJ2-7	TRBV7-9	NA	TGTGCCAGCAGCTTCTCCATCGAGCAGTACTTC	CASSFSIEQYF
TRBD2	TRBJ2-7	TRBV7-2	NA	TGTGCCAGCAGCCCGGGACTAGCGGGAGTGCACGAGCAGTACTTC	CASSPGLAGVHEQYF
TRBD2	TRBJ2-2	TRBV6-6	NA	TGTGCCAGCAGGCCCCCAGGACTAGCGTCCGGGGAGCTGTTTTTT	CASRPPGLASGELFF
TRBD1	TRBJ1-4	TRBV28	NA	TGTGCCAGCAGTTTGGATGGACTTACAGGGGGCTCCAGACTAGCAACTAATGAAAAACTGTTTTTT	CASSLDGLTGGSRLATNEKLFF
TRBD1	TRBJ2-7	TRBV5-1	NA	TGCGCCAGCAGCAAGGACGGACAGGGGGCCTACGAGCAGTACTTC	CASSKDGQGAYEQYF
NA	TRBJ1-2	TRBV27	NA	TGTGCCAGCAGTCCCGTCGGGGGGTCGGGCTATGGCTACACCTTC	CASSPVGGSGYGYTF
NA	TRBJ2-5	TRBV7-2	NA	TGTGCCAGCAGCTTAAATAGGGAGACCCAGTACTTC	CASSLNRETQYF
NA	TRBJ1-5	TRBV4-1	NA	TGCGCCAGCAGCCAAGATCTGTGGGGAAGCGGGCAGCCCCAGCATTTT	CASSQDLWGSGQPQHF
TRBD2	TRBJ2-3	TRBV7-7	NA	TGTGCCAGCAGCCAGGGACTAGCGGGAGACACAGATACGCAGTATTTT	CASSQGLAGDTDTQYF
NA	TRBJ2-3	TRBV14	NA	TGTGCCAGCAGCCTAGGACCGTCAGATACGCAGTATTTT	CASSLGPSDTQYF
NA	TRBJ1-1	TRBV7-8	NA	TGTGCCAGCAGCCTAGGGGGGACCACTGAAGCTTTCTTT	CASSLGGTTEAFF
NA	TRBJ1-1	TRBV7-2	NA	TGTGCCAGCAGCTTACAAGCGAATATGAACACTGAAGCTTTCTTT	CASSLQANMNTEAFF
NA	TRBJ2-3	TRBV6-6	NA	TGTGCCAGCAGTTACGGTTTGCGGAACACAGATACGCAGTATTTT	CASSYGLRNTDTQYF
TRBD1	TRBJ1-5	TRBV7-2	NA	TGTGCCAGCAGCCTCAGGACAGGGGGCAATCAGCCCCAGCATTTT	CASSLRTGGNQPQHF
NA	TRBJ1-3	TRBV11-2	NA	TGTGCCAGCAGCTTAGTCCCGAGGGGGATCTCTGGAAACACCATATATTTT	CASSLVPRGISGNTIYF
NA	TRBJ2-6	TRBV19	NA	TGTGCCAGTAGCGCCCCCAGGCCTGGGGCCAACGTCCTGACTTTC	CASSAPRPGANVLTF
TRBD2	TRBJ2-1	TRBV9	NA	TGTGCCAGCAGCGTAGGCCCCCCGACTAGCGGGAACAATGAGCAGTTCTTC	CASSVGPPTSGNNEQFF
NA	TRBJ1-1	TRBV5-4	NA	TGTGCCAGCAGCTTGAGTTCTAGCGGCACTGAAGCTTTCTTT	CASSLSSSGTEAFF
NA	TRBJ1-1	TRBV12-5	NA	TGTGCTAGTGGTTTGGACGGGGGCACTGAAGCTTTCTTT	CASGLDGGTEAFF
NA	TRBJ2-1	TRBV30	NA	TGTGCCTGGTGCTGGGGGGAGGATCGCAATGAGCAGTTCTTC	CAWCWGEDRNEQFF
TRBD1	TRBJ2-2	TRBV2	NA	TGTGCCAGCAGACGGGACAGGGGCCTTTACACCGGGGAGCTGTTTTTT	CASRRDRGLYTGELFF
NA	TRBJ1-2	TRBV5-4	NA	TGTGCCAGCAGCTTGGCCCTCAACATGTATGGCTACACCTTC	CASSLALNMYGYTF
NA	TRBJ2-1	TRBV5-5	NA	TGTGCCAGCAGCGACCCGGCAGGGGGGGATGAGCAGTTCTTC	CASSDPAGGDEQFF